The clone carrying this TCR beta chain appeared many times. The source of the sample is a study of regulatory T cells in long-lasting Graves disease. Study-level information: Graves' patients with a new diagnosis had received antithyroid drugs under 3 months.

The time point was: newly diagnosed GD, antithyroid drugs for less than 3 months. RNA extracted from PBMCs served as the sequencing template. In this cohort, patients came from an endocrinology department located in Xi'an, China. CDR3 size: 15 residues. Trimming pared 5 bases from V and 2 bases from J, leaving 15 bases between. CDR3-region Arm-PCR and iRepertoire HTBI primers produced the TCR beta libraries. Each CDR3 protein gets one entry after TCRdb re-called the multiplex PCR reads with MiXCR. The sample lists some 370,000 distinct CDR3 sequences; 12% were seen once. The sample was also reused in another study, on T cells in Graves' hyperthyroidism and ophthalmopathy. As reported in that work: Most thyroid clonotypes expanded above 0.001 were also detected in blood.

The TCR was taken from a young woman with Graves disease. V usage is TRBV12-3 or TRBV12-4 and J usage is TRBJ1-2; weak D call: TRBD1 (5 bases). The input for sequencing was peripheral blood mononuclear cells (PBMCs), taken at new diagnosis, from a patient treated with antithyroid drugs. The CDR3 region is CASSLREGANYGYTF. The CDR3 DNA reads TGTGCCAGCAGTCTAAGGGAAGGGGCGAACTATGGCTACACCTTC.